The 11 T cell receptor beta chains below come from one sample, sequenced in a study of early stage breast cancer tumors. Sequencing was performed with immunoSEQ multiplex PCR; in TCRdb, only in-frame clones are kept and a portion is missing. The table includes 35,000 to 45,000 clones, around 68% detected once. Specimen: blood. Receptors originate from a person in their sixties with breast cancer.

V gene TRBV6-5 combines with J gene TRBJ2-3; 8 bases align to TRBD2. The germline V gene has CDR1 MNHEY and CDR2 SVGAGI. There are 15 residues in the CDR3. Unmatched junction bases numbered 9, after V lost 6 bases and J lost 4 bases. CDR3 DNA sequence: TGTGCCAGCAGCCCCGGTTTAGCGGGGTCAGATACGCAGTATTTT. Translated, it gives CASSPGLAGSDTQYF.

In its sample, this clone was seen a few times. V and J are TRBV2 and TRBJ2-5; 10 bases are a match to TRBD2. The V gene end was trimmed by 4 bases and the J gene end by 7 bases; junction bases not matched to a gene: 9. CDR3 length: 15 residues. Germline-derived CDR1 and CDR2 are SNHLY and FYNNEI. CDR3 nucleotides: TGTGCCAGCAGTGTGGATAGCGGGGGGTCAGGGACCCAGTACTTC. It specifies CASSVDSGGSGTQYF.

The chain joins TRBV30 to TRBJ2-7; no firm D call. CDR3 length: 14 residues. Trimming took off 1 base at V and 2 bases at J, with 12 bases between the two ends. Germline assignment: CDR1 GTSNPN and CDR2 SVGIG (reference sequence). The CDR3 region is CAWSGGLVTYEQYF. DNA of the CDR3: TGTGCCTGGAGTGGCGGCTTAGTTACCTACGAGCAGTACTTC.

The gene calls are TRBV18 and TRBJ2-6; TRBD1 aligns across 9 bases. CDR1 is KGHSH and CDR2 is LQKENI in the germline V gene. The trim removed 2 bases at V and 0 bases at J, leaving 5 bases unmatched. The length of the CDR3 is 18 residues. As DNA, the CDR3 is TGTGCCAGCTCACCATTTGGGACAGGGATCTCTGGGGCCAACGTCCTGACTTTC. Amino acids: CASSPFGTGISGANVLTF.

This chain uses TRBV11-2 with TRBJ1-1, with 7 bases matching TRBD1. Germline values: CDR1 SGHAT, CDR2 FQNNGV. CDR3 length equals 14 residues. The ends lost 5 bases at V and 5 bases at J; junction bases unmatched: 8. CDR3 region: CASSARQGETEAFF. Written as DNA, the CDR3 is TGTGCCAGCAGCGCCCGACAGGGCGAGACTGAAGCTTTCTTT.

The CDR3 loop is CASSELPNTEAFF. In DNA form, the CDR3 reads TGTGCCAGCAGTGAGCTCCCGAACACTGAAGCTTTCTTT. The gene calls are TRBV2 and TRBJ1-1; D remains unclear. The CDR3 has 13 residues. Germline lookup yields CDR1 SNHLY and CDR2 FYNNEI. Trimming cost V 3 bases and J 1 base, with 6 bases left between them.

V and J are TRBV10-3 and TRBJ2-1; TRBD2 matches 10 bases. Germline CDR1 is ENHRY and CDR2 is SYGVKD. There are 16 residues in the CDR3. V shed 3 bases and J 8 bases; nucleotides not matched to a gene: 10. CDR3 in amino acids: CAISDPASGRGDEQFF. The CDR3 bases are TGTGCCATCAGTGACCCAGCTAGCGGGAGAGGGGATGAGCAGTTCTTC.

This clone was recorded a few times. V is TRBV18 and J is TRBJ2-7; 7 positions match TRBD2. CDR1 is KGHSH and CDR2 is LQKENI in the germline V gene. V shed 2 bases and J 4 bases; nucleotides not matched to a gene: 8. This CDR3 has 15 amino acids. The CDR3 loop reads CASSPAGESQYEQYF. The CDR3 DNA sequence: TGTGCCAGCTCACCAGCGGGAGAATCCCAATACGAGCAGTACTTC.

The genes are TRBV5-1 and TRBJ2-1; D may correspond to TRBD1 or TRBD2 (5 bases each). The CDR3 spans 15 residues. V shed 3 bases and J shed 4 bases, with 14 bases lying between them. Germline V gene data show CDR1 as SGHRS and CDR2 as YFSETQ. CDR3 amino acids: CASSWVGDLYNEQFF. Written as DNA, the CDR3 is TGCGCCAGCAGCTGGGTGGGGGACCTATACAATGAGCAGTTCTTC.

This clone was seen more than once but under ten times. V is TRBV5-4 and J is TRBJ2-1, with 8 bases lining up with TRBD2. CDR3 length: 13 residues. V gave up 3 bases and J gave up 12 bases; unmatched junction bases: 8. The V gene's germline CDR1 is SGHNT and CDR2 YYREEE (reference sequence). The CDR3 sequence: CASSWTGGQAQFF. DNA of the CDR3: TGTGCCAGCAGCTGGACGGGAGGGCAGGCGCAGTTCTTC.

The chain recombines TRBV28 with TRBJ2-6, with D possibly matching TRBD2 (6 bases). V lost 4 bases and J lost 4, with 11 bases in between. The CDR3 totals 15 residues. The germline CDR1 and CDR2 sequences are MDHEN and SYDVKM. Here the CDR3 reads CASSSTGVGANVLTF. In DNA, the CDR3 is TGTGCCAGCAGTTCAACGGGGGTCGGGGCCAACGTCCTGACTTTC.